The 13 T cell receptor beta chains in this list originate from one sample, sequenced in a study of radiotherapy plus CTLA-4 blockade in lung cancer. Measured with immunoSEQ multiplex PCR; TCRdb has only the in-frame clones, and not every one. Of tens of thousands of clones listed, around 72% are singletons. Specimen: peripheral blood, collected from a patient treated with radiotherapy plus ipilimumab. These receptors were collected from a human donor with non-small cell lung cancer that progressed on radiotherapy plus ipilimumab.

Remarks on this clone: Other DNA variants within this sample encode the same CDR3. The CDR3 nucleotides are TGTGCCAGCAGTCTTACAGGGGGCAGCAATCAGCCCCAGCATTTT. Translating gives CASSLTGGSNQPQHF. The chain links TRBV27 to TRBJ1-5, with TRBD1 matching 9 bases. The CDR3 runs to 15 residues. The V gene's germline CDR1 is MNHEY and CDR2 SMNVEV (reference sequence). The ends lost 5 bases at V and 1 base at J; junction bases unmatched: 3.

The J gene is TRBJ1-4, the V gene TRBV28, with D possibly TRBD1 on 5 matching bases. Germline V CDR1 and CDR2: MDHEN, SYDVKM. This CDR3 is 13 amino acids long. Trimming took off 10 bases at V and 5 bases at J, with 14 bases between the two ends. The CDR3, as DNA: TGTGCCACCACGACAGCCTCGAATGAAAAACTGTTTTTT. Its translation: CATTTASNEKLFF.

CDR3 nucleotides: TGTGCCAGCAGCCCACAACTCTACAATGAGCAGTTCTTC. This codes for CASSPQLYNEQFF. The chain is built from TRBV7-2 and TRBJ2-1, with D unresolved. Between the trimmed V and J ends, which lost 5 bases and 3 bases, there was a span of 8 bases. The CDR3 consists of 13 residues. In germline, CDR1 is SGHTA, CDR2 FQGNSA.

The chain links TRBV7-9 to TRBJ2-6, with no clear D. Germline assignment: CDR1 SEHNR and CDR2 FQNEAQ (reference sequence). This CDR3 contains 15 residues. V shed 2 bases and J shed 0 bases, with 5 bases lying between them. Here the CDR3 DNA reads TGTGCCAGCAGCTTACGTAGCTCTGGGGCCAACGTCCTGACTTTC. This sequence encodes CASSLRSSGANVLTF.

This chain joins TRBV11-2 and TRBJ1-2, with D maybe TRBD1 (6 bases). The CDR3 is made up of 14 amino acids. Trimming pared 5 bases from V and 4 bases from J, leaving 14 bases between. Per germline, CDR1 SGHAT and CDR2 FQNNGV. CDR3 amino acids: CASSPSGDLYGYTF. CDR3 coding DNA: TGTGCCAGCAGCCCGTCAGGGGATCTCTATGGCTACACCTTC.

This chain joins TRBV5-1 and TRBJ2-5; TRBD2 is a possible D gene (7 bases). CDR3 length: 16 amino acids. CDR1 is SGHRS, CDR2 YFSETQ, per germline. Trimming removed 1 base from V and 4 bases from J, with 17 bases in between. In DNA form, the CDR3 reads TGCGCCAGCAGCTTGATTTATCAGGGGAGGGGAGAGACCCAGTACTTC. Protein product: CASSLIYQGRGETQYF.

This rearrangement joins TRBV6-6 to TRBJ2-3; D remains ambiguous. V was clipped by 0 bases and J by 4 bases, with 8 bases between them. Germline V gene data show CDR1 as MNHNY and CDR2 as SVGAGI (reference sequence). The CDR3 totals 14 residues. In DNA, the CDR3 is TGTGCCAGCAGTTACTCCAGCCGTGCAGATACGCAGTATTTT. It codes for CASSYSSRADTQYF.

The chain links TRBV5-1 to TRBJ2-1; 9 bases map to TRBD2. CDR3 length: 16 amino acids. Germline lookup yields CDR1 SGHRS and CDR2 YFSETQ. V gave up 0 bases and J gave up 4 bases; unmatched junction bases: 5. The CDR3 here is CASSLVSGGPYNEQFF. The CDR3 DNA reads TGCGCCAGCAGCTTGGTTAGCGGGGGCCCGTACAATGAGCAGTTCTTC. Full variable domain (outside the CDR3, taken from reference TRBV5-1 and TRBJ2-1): KAGVTQTPRYLIKTRGQQVTLSCSPISGHRSVSWYQQTPGQGLQFLFEYFSETQRNKGNFPGRFSGRQFSNSRSEMNVSTLELGDSALYLCASSLVSGGPYNEQFFGPGTRLTVL.

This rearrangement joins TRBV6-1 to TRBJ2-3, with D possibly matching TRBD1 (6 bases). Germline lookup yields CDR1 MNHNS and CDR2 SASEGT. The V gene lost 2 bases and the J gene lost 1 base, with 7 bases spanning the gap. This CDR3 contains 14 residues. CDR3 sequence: CASSEKGGTDTQYF. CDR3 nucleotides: TGTGCCAGCAGTGAAAAGGGGGGCACAGATACGCAGTATTTT.

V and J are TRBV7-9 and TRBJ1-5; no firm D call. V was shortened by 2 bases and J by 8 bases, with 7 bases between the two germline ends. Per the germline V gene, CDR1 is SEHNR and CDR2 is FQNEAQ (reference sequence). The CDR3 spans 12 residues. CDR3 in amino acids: CASSLLNEPQHF. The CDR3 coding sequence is TGTGCCAGCAGCTTACTTAATGAGCCCCAGCATTTT.

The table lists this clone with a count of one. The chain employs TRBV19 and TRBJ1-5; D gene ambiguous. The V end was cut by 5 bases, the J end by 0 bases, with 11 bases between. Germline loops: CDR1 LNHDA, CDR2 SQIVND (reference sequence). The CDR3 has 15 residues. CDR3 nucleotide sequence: TGTGCCAGTAGTCCTAGAGGCACTAGCAATCAGCCCCAGCATTTT. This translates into CASSPRGTSNQPQHF.

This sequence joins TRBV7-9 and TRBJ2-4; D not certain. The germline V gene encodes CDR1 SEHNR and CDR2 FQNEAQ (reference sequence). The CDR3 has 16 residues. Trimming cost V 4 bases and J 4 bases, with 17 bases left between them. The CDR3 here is CASSYPPSLGKNIQYF. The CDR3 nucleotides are TGTGCCAGCAGCTACCCCCCTTCCCTAGGTAAAAACATTCAGTACTTC.

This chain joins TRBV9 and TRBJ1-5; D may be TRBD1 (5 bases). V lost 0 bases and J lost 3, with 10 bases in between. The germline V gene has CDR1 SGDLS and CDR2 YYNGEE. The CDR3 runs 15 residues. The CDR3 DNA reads TGTGCCAGCAGCGTAGGGTCAGGGAACAATCAGCCCCAGCATTTT. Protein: CASSVGSGNNQPQHF.